This TCR beta chain was obtained from a study of cytomegalovirus exposure and HLA in healthy donors. PCR amplification relied on 60 Vbeta primers (plus 13 Jbeta primers). Produced via immunoSEQ multiplex PCR; TCRdb's table is partial and in-frame only. The sample yields roughly 120,000 clones, around 80% seen once. This clone was counted a few times. This sequence originates from a man in his forties or fifties in good health and CMV-seronegative. Sequencing used PBMCs.

The CDR3 spells CASSIDRGALAEAFF. CDR3 in DNA: TGCGCCAGCAGTATTGACAGGGGGGCACTGGCTGAAGCTTTCTTT. This chain links TRBV5-1 with TRBJ1-1; 9 bases are shared with TRBD1. CDR3 length: 15 amino acids. CDR1 and CDR2 from the germline V gene are SGHRS and YFSETQ. The V and J ends lost 5 bases and 6 bases, in that order; junction bases with no gene match: 11. Supplemented by reference TRBV5-1 and TRBJ1-1, the full variable domain reads KAGVTQTPRYLIKTRGQQVTLSCSPISGHRSVSWYQQTPGQGLQFLFEYFSETQRNKGNFPGRFSGRQFSNSRSEMNVSTLELGDSALYLCASSIDRGALAEAFFGQGTRLTVV.